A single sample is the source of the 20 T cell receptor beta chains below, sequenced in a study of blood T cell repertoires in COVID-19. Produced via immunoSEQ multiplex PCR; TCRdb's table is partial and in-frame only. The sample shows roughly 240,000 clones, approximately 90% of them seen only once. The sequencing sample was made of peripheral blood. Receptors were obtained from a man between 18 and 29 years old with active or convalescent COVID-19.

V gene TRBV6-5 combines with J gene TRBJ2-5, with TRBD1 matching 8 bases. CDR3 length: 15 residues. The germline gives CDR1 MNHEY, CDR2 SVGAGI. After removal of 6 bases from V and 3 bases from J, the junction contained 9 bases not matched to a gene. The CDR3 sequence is CASSPRQGREETQYF. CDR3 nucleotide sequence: TGTGCCAGCAGCCCAAGACAGGGGAGAGAAGAGACCCAGTACTTC.

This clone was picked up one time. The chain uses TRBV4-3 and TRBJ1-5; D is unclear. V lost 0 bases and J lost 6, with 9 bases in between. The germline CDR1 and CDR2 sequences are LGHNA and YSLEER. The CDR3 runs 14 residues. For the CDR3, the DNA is TGCGCCAGCAGCCAAGATTCAGAGGGTCAGCCCCAGCATTTT. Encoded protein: CASSQDSEGQPQHF.

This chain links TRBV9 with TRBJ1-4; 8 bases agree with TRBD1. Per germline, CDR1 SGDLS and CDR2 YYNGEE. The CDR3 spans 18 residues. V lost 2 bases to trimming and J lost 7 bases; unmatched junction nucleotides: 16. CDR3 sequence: CASSVGTGSRLWSEKLFF. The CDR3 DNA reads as TGTGCCAGCAGCGTCGGGACAGGCTCTCGTCTATGGAGTGAAAAACTGTTTTTT.

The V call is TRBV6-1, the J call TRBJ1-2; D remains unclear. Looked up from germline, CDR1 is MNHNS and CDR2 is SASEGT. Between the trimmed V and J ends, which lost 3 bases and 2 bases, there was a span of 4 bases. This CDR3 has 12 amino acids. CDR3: CASSERNYGYTF. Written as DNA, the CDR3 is TGTGCCAGCAGTGAGAGGAACTATGGCTACACCTTC.

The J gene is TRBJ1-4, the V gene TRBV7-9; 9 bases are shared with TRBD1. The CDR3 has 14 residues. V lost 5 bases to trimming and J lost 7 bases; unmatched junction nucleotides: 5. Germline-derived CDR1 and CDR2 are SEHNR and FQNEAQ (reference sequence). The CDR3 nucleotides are TGTGCCAGCAGCCCCGGACAGGGGAGTGAAAAACTGTTTTTT. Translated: CASSPGQGSEKLFF.

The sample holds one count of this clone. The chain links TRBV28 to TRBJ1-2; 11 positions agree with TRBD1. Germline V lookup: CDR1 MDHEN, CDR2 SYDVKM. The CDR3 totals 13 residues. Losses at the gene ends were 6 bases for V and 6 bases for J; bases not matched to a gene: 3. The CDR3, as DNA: TGTGCCAGCAGGAGGACAGGGGGCAATGGCTACACCTTC. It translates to CASRRTGGNGYTF.

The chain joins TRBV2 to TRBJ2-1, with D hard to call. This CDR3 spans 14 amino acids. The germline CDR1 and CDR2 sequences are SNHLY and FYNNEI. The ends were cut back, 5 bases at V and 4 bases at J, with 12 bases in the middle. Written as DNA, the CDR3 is TGTGCCAGCAGTAGCAGCCCTAGTTACAATGAGCAGTTCTTC. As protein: CASSSSPSYNEQFF.

In nucleotides, the CDR3 is TGTGCCCATCGGGGTCGGACTCCGGATACGCAGTATTTT. Its translation is CAHRGRTPDTQYF. The V gene is TRBV5-3, the J gene TRBJ2-3; TRBD2 is a possible D gene (5 bases). TRBV5-3 belongs to the ORF category, with a function that is uncertain. CDR3 length equals 13 residues. Trimming removed 10 bases from V and 6 bases from J, with 18 bases in between.

DNA for the CDR3: TGCGCCAGCAAGGATTGGGTGCATAGGGGAGGGTATGGCTACACCTTC. Translation: CASKDWVHRGGYGYTF. The J gene is TRBJ1-2, the V gene TRBV10-1; D is perhaps TRBD1 (5 bases). Germline-derived CDR1 and CDR2 are WNHNN and SYGVQD (reference sequence). V was cut by 7 bases and J by 5 bases, with 23 bases left in between. CDR3 size: 16 residues.

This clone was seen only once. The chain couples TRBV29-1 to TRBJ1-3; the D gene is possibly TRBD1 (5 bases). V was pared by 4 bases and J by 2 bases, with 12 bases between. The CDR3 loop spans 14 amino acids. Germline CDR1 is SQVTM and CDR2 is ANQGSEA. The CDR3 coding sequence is TGCAGCGTTGGCTCCCAGGGAACTGGAAACACCATATATTTT. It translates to CSVGSQGTGNTIYF.

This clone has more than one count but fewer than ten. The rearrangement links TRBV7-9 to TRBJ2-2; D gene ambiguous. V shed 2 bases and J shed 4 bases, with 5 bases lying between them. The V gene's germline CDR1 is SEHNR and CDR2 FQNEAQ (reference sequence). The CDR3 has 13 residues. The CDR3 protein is CASSLYSTGELFF. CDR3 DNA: TGTGCCAGCAGCTTATATTCCACCGGGGAGCTGTTTTTT.

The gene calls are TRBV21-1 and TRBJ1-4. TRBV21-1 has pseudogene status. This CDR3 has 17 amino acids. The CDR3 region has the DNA TGTGCCAGCAGCAAAAATTCCGAGGCGGCAACTAATGAAAAACTGTTTTTT. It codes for CASSKNSEAATNEKLFF.

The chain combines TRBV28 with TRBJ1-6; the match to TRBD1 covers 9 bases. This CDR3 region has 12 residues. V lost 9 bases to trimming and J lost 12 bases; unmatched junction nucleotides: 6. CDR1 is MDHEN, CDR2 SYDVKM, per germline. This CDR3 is CASTDRGLPLHF. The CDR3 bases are TGTGCCAGTACGGACAGGGGATTACCCCTCCACTTT.

The CDR3 here is CATSRGVGEGKLFF. Written as DNA, the CDR3 is TGTGCCACCAGCAGAGGGGTAGGAGAAGGAAAACTGTTTTTT. The V call is TRBV15, the J call TRBJ1-4; D unclear. The CDR3 sequence is 14 residues long. CDR1 is LNHNV and CDR2 is YYDKDF in the germline V gene (reference sequence). The V gene lost 1 base and the J gene lost 10 bases, with 13 bases spanning the gap.

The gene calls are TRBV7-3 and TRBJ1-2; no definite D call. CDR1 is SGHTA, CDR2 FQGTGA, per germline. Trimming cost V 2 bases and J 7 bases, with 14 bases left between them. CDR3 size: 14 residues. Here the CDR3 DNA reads TGTGCCAGCAGCTTATTAGGCGGCAGAGGTGGCTACACCTTC. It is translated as CASSLLGGRGGYTF.

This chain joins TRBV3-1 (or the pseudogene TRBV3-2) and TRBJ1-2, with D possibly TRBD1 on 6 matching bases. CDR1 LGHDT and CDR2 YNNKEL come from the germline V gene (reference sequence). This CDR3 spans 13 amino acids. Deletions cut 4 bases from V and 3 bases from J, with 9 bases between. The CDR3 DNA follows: TGTGCCAGCAGCCGGGACACCCACTATGGCTACACCTTC. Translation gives CASSRDTHYGYTF.

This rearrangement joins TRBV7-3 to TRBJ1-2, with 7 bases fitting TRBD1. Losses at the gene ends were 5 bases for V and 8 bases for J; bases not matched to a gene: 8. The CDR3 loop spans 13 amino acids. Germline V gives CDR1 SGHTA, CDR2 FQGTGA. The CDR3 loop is CASSVDRNGGYTF. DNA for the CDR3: TGTGCCAGCAGCGTGGACAGGAACGGAGGCTACACCTTC. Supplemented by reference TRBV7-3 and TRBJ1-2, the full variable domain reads GAGVSQTPSNKVTEKGKYVELRCDPISGHTALYWYRQSLGQGPEFLIYFQGTGAADDSGLPNDRFFAVRPEGSVSTLKIQRTERGDSAVYLCASSVDRNGGYTFGSGTRLTVV.

CDR3 sequence (DNA): TGTGCCAGCAGCCAAGAATATGTTTCACCCCTCCACTTT. Translation gives CASSQEYVSPLHF. The chain recombines TRBV4-2 with TRBJ1-6; D is unclear. The germline V and J ends were trimmed by 0 bases and 9 bases, with 6 bases remaining between them. In germline, CDR1 is LGHNA, CDR2 YNFKEQ. The CDR3 covers 13 residues.

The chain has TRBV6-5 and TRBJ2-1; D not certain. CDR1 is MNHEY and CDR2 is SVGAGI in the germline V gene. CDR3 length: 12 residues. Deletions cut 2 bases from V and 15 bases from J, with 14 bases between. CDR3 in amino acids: CASSYAERIAFF. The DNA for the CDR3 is TGTGCCAGCAGTTACGCCGAGAGGATTGCGTTCTTC.

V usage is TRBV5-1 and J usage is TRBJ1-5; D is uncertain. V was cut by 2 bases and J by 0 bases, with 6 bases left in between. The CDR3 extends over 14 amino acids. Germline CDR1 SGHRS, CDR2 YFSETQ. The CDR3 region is CASSFGDSNQPQHF. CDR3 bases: TGCGCCAGCAGCTTCGGTGATAGCAATCAGCCCCAGCATTTT. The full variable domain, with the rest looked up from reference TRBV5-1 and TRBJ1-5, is KAGVTQTPRYLIKTRGQQVTLSCSPISGHRSVSWYQQTPGQGLQFLFEYFSETQRNKGNFPGRFSGRQFSNSRSEMNVSTLELGDSALYLCASSFGDSNQPQHFGDGTRLSIL.